The subject of this entry is one TCR beta chain. As yet, its antigen is unknown. The junction differs from germline at one of its ends, possibly a read error. The data were taken from a study of tumor and adjacent non-tumor tissue in lung cancer. The CDR3 consists of 14 residues. Germline V CDR1 and CDR2: SGHKS, YYEKEE (reference sequence). RNA was extracted from bulk tissue without any cell sorting. Distant lung tissue was collected more than 3 cm away from the tumor edge. A modified ARM-PCR protocol with three rounds of nested PCR amplified TCRbeta. TCRdb re-analysed the multiplex PCR reads in MiXCR, keeping a single row per CDR3 protein. The profile shows 90,000 to 100,000 distinct CDR3 sequences, approximately 80% of them singletons. The study, taken as a whole, reports: In normal lung, the top 100 clones were significantly more dominant than in tumor.

The chain carries TRBV5-5 and TRBJ2-1; D not certain. The clonotype was recovered from a man aged 55 to 70 with small cell lung cancer. The sequencing input was distant non-tumor lung tissue. CDR3 nucleotide sequence: TGTACCAGCAGCTTGGTGGCGAAAACTAATGAGCAGTTCTTC. It codes for CTSSLVAKTNEQFF.